These T cell receptor beta chains were read from a single sample in a study of T cells in Graves' hyperthyroidism and ophthalmopathy. MiXCR, applied by TCRdb to the multiplex PCR reads, yields one record per CDR3 protein. The repertoire holds 400,000 to 550,000 distinct CDR3 sequences, with about an eighth as singletons. Material: blood. The receptor source for this set is a woman younger than 35 with Graves' hyperthyroidism. The CDR3 runs from the conserved cysteine through the conserved F or W. The order of the fields is D gene, CDR3 length, clone size, J gene, V gene, CDR3 DNA, CDR3 protein. D genes are given only for firm matches. Clone size is given for some rows only: seen once, a few or many times, or a class if the clone is expanded.

D gene: -
CDR3 length: 12
clone size: -
J gene: TRBJ1-1
V gene: TRBV7-2
CDR3 DNA: TGTGCCAGCAGCTTACGTAGGATTGAAGCTTTCTTT
CDR3 protein: CASSLRRIEAFF

D gene: -
CDR3 length: 15
clone size: many
J gene: TRBJ1-1
V gene: TRBV11-1
CDR3 DNA: TGTGCCAGCAGCCAGGGGTTGTTCGAGAACACTGAAGCTTTCTTT
CDR3 protein: CASSQGLFENTEAFF

D gene: TRBD2
CDR3 length: 15
clone size: many
J gene: TRBJ2-1
V gene: TRBV12-3/TRBV12-4
CDR3 DNA: TGTGCCAGCAGTTTGGGTGGGGGGGGCTACAATGAGCAGTTCTTC
CDR3 protein: CASSLGGGGYNEQFF

D gene: -
CDR3 length: 14
clone size: many
J gene: TRBJ2-5
V gene: TRBV20-1
CDR3 DNA: TGCAGTGCTAAGCCTCCCGAATACCAAGAGACCCAGTACTTC
CDR3 protein: CSAKPPEYQETQYF

D gene: -
CDR3 length: 14
clone size: many
J gene: TRBJ2-3
V gene: TRBV6-1
CDR3 DNA: TGTGCCAGCAGCTTGCAGGGCGGCACAGATACGCAGTATTTT
CDR3 protein: CASSLQGGTDTQYF

D gene: -
CDR3 length: 14
clone size: -
J gene: TRBJ2-2
V gene: TRBV30
CDR3 DNA: TGTGCCTGGAGACTAACAGCGAACACCGGGGAGCTGTTTTTT
CDR3 protein: CAWRLTANTGELFF

D gene: TRBD1
CDR3 length: 15
clone size: -
J gene: TRBJ1-6
V gene: TRBV12-3/TRBV12-4
CDR3 DNA: TGTGCCAGCAGTGCGGGACAGGGGAGAAATTCACCCCTCCACTTT
CDR3 protein: CASSAGQGRNSPLHF

D gene: TRBD1
CDR3 length: 17
clone size: many
J gene: TRBJ1-5
V gene: TRBV19
CDR3 DNA: TGTGCCAGTAGTTTCCTAGGGACAGGGAGGGATAATCAGCCCCAGCATTTT
CDR3 protein: CASSFLGTGRDNQPQHF

D gene: -
CDR3 length: 15
clone size: -
J gene: TRBJ1-2
V gene: TRBV20-1
CDR3 DNA: TGCAGTGCTAGATCCTGGGAGGGTGTTATCGATGGCTACACCTTC
CDR3 protein: CSARSWEGVIDGYTF

D gene: -
CDR3 length: 17
clone size: many
J gene: TRBJ1-2
V gene: TRBV6-1
CDR3 DNA: TGTGCCAGCAGTGCCATGGGGGGCGGCCACTCTAACTATGGCTACACCTTC
CDR3 protein: CASSAMGGGHSNYGYTF

D gene: -
CDR3 length: 14
clone size: many
J gene: TRBJ1-4
V gene: TRBV2
CDR3 DNA: TGTGCCAGCAGTAGAACCGAGCCTAATGAAAAACTGTTTTTT
CDR3 protein: CASSRTEPNEKLFF

D gene: TRBD1
CDR3 length: 17
clone size: -
J gene: TRBJ2-5
V gene: TRBV3-1
CDR3 DNA: TGTGCCAGCAGCCAAGGGAGTGGGGGGACAGGGGTCGAGACCCAGTACTTC
CDR3 protein: CASSQGSGGTGVETQYF

D gene: -
CDR3 length: 15
clone size: few
J gene: TRBJ2-5
V gene: TRBV6-1
CDR3 DNA: TGTGCCAGCAGTTACAGCGGAGCCAGCCAAGAGACCCAGTACTTC
CDR3 protein: CASSYSGASQETQYF

D gene: -
CDR3 length: 15
clone size: many
J gene: TRBJ2-7
V gene: TRBV11-1
CDR3 DNA: TGTGCCAGCAGCCGGGGGACAGCAGCGGCCTACGAGCAGTACTTC
CDR3 protein: CASSRGTAAAYEQYF

D gene: TRBD1
CDR3 length: 14
clone size: few
J gene: TRBJ1-4
V gene: TRBV5-6
CDR3 DNA: TGTGCCAGCAGCTTGGGCAGGGGGCAAGAAAAACTGTTTTTT
CDR3 protein: CASSLGRGQEKLFF

D gene: -
CDR3 length: 13
clone size: many
J gene: TRBJ1-6
V gene: TRBV12-3/TRBV12-4
CDR3 DNA: TGTGCCAGCAGCCTAATACAGGGCTCACCCCTCCACTTT
CDR3 protein: CASSLIQGSPLHF

D gene: -
CDR3 length: 13
clone size: few
J gene: TRBJ1-2
V gene: TRBV7-9
CDR3 DNA: TGTGCCAGCACCATAACGGTGGGGCTGGGCTACACCTTC
CDR3 protein: CASTITVGLGYTF

D gene: -
CDR3 length: 13
clone size: many
J gene: TRBJ2-5
V gene: TRBV30
CDR3 DNA: TGTGCCTGGAGGCCGACGGGAGTGGAGACCCAGTACTTC
CDR3 protein: CAWRPTGVETQYF